The 19 T cell receptor beta chains in this list originate from one sample, sequenced in a study of shared clonotypes between healthy human individuals. Profiled with immunoSEQ multiplex PCR; TCRdb holds only in-frame clones, not every one. The table includes around 690,000 clones, roughly 87% detected once. The sequencing input was memory CD8+ T cells from PBMCs. Specified subset: CD45RO+ cells pooled with CCR7-negative TemRA cells. All receptors come from a young man in good health. Some clones in this sample may be carry-over from other donors' samples.

The V and J genes are TRBV27 and TRBJ2-1, with 8 bases matching TRBD2. CDR3 length: 17 residues. Germline CDR1 and CDR2: MNHEY and SMNVEV (reference sequence). Trimming at V came to 6 bases and at J to 4 bases, leaving 14 bases not matched to a gene. The CDR3 spells CASSKLGASGFYNEQFF. CDR3 coding DNA: TGTGCCAGCAGCAAATTGGGGGCTAGCGGGTTTTACAATGAGCAGTTCTTC.

The rearrangement joins TRBV28 to TRBJ1-6; D not certain. The CDR3 has 14 residues. Germline loops: CDR1 MDHEN, CDR2 SYDVKM. Between the trimmed V and J ends, which lost 5 bases and 7 bases, there was a span of 12 bases. CDR3 coding DNA: TGTGCCAGCAGTCCCTACCTAGGGAATTCACCCCTCCACTTT. It encodes CASSPYLGNSPLHF.

CDR3 nucleotide sequence: TGTGCCAGCAGCTTTTTTTGGAACAGGACGAACACCGGGGAGCTGTTTTTT. Residues: CASSFFWNRTNTGELFF. The chain links TRBV13 to TRBJ2-2; perhaps TRBD1 as D (5 bases). Deletions cut 3 bases from V and 0 bases from J, with 14 bases between. The CDR3 sequence is 17 residues long. The germline CDR1 and CDR2 sequences are PRHDT and FYEKMQ (reference sequence).

V is TRBV28 and J is TRBJ2-7, with D possibly called TRBD1 or TRBD2 (5 bases each). CDR1 and CDR2 from the germline V gene are MDHEN and SYDVKM. Trimming took 7 bases from V and 0 from J, leaving 13 bases between them. This CDR3 has 14 amino acids. Here the CDR3 reads CASTGPGSSYEQYF. The DNA for the CDR3 is TGTGCCAGCACAGGGCCGGGGAGCTCCTACGAGCAGTACTTC.

This clone was seen at least ten times. CDR3 loop: CASSSSGSTDTQYF. DNA for the CDR3: TGTGCCAGCAGCTCCAGTGGGAGCACAGATACGCAGTATTTT. The chain recombines TRBV9 with TRBJ2-3; unclear D gene. The CDR3 is 14 amino acids. Germline CDR1 reads SGDLS; CDR2 reads YYNGEE. V lost 4 bases and J 0 bases, leaving 9 bases between the germline ends.

The chain joins TRBV7-9 to TRBJ2-1; D is ambiguous. Per germline, CDR1 SEHNR and CDR2 FQNEAQ (reference sequence). V lost 1 base and J 0 bases, leaving 7 bases between the germline ends. The CDR3 is 15 amino acids. The CDR3 is CASSLVPSSYNEQFF. The DNA for the CDR3 is TGTGCCAGCAGCTTAGTGCCGAGCTCCTACAATGAGCAGTTCTTC.

Comment on this clone: Within the sample, other DNA sequences also encode this same CDR3. This chain connects TRBV7-9 to TRBJ2-5, with no clear D. V lost 2 bases and J lost 2, with 12 bases in between. CDR1 and CDR2 from the germline V gene are SEHNR and FQNEAQ (reference sequence). The CDR3 consists of 15 residues. CDR3 sequence: CASSLRKGHQETQYF. The CDR3 bases are TGTGCCAGCAGCTTACGCAAGGGCCATCAAGAGACCCAGTACTTC.

The rearrangement links TRBV4-1 to TRBJ2-7; 11 nucleotides match TRBD1. The CDR3 consists of 15 residues. From germline, CDR1 is MGHRA and CDR2 YSYEKL. V dropped 5 bases and J dropped 1; count of bases not matched to a gene: 4. CDR3 amino acids: CASSDRDRGSYEQYF. DNA for the CDR3: TGCGCCAGCAGCGACCGGGACAGGGGGTCCTACGAGCAGTACTTC.

The sample holds one count of this clone. The V gene is TRBV4-2, the J gene TRBJ1-3; TRBD1 aligns across 9 bases. Trimming at V came to 2 bases and at J to 2 bases, leaving 10 bases not matched to a gene. This CDR3 comprises 18 residues. The germline V gene encodes CDR1 LGHNA and CDR2 YNFKEQ. The CDR3 DNA is TGTGCCAGCAGCCAATTACAGGGGGCAAGGGGTACTGGAAACACCATATATTTT. This gives the protein CASSQLQGARGTGNTIYF.

The chain links TRBV18 to TRBJ1-1; D is perhaps TRBD1 (5 bases). The CDR3 is 13 residues long. Germline V gene data show CDR1 as KGHSH and CDR2 as LQKENI. Trimming cost V 4 bases and J 8 bases, with 14 bases left between them. CDR3 residues: CASSLRVGPEAFF. Written as DNA, the CDR3 is TGTGCCAGCTCACTCAGGGTAGGGCCAGAAGCTTTCTTT.

The V call is TRBV4-3, the J call TRBJ2-3; D is undetermined. Germline V gene data show CDR1 as LGHNA and CDR2 as YSLEER. Between the trimmed V and J ends, which lost 0 bases and 3 bases, there was a span of 13 bases. The CDR3 consists of 16 residues. For the CDR3, the DNA is TGCGCCAGCAGCCAAGATTTCGGCGGCCCAACAGATACGCAGTATTTT. Protein sequence: CASSQDFGGPTDTQYF.

This chain uses TRBV27 with TRBJ1-1; 7 bases align to TRBD1. Unmatched junction bases numbered 6, after V lost 6 bases and J lost 11 bases. Germline CDR1 MNHEY, CDR2 SMNVEV (reference sequence). The length of the CDR3 is 11 residues. The CDR3 DNA reads TGTGCCAGCAGATCCGACAGGGCCGCTTTCTTT. Its translation: CASRSDRAAFF.

J is TRBJ2-7 and V is TRBV11-2; possibly TRBD1 for D (6 bases). V dropped 1 base and J dropped 3 bases, with 19 bases sitting between them. CDR1 SGHAT and CDR2 FQNNGV come from the germline V gene. The CDR3 sequence is 17 residues long. CDR3 DNA: TGTGCCAGCAGCTTAGTCCGACACAGGGTTGAGTACTACGAGCAGTACTTC. Protein sequence: CASSLVRHRVEYYEQYF.

V gene TRBV4-2 combines with J gene TRBJ2-2; D not resolved. Germline loops: CDR1 LGHNA, CDR2 YNFKEQ. The CDR3 has 14 amino acids. Trimming stripped 5 bases from V and 4 bases from J, with 11 bases between. CDR3 sequence reads: CASSFHLSTGELFF. The CDR3 coding sequence is TGTGCCAGCAGCTTTCACTTGTCCACCGGGGAGCTGTTTTTT.

Written as DNA, the CDR3 is TGCGCCAGCAGCCAAGCTTTCGGACTAGTTATTTCAGATACGCAGTATTTT. This translates into CASSQAFGLVISDTQYF. This chain uses TRBV4-1 with TRBJ2-3, with 7 bases aligning to TRBD2. Losses at the gene ends were 1 base for V and 4 bases for J; bases not matched to a gene: 11. Germline V lookup: CDR1 MGHRA, CDR2 YSYEKL. This CDR3 has 17 residues.

This clone was seen only once. This rearrangement joins TRBV13 to TRBJ2-7, with 7 bases fitting TRBD1. The CDR3 length is 13 residues. Germline CDR1 is PRHDT and CDR2 is FYEKMQ (reference sequence). V shed 3 bases and J 6 bases; nucleotides not matched to a gene: 5. DNA of the CDR3: TGTGCCAGCAGCTTGGACCCAGGGGGCGAGCAGTACTTC. Amino acid sequence: CASSLDPGGEQYF.

The chain uses TRBV6-5 and TRBJ1-5, with D possibly being TRBD1 (6 bases). The CDR3 length is 15 residues. V shed 0 bases and J shed 3 bases, with 9 bases lying between them. The germline gives CDR1 MNHEY, CDR2 SVGAGI. The chain's CDR3 is CASSYSGGPNQPQHF. The CDR3 DNA follows: TGTGCCAGCAGTTACTCGGGGGGCCCCAATCAGCCCCAGCATTTT.

The chain has TRBV5-6 and TRBJ2-3, with TRBD2 matching 11 bases. The germline V gene encodes CDR1 SGHDT and CDR2 YYEEEE. This CDR3 has 16 residues. The J segment lost 3 bases and the V segment lost 3 bases, leaving 6 bases of the junction unmatched. The CDR3 here is CASSYRASGRTDTQYF. The CDR3 DNA reads TGTGCCAGCAGCTATAGGGCTAGCGGGAGGACAGATACGCAGTATTTT.

The V and J genes are TRBV27 and TRBJ2-7; TRBD2 matches 7 bases. Germline-derived CDR1 and CDR2 are MNHEY and SMNVEV (reference sequence). This CDR3 has 14 residues. V gave up 5 bases and J gave up 6 bases; unmatched junction bases: 10. CDR3 DNA sequence: TGTGCCAGCAGTCCCGCCGGGTGGGGGGGCGAGCAGTACTTC. Residues: CASSPAGWGGEQYF.